The 18 T cell receptor beta chains below come from one sample, sequenced in a study of T-cell reconstitution after alpha-beta-depleted transplantation in children. Preparing the TCRbeta library involved the use of unique molecular identifiers. TCRdb processed the PCR reads anew with MiXCR; each CDR3 protein has one entry. The repertoire holds hundreds of thousands of distinct CDR3 sequences, with 24% as singletons. This material consisted of PBMCs, mostly from graft donor cells, taken 360 days after TCRalphabeta/CD19-depleted stem cell transplant. Every receptor here comes from a female patient aged 2-15 years who had a stem cell transplant for congenital amegakaryocytic thrombocytopenia, so the T cells may come from the graft donor.

This chain uses TRBV10-1 with TRBJ1-5; D is possibly TRBD1 (6 bases). Trimming took off 8 bases at V and 2 bases at J, with 16 bases between the two ends. This CDR3 has 15 amino acids. CDR1 is WNHNN and CDR2 is SYGVQD in the germline V gene (reference sequence). The CDR3 DNA reads as TGCGCCAGCCAGAAAACAGGGTCGGGCAATCAGCCCCAGCATTTT. This codes for CASQKTGSGNQPQHF.

This clonotype was recorded only once. V gene TRBV15 combines with J gene TRBJ2-7; 8 positions agree with TRBD2. Trimming removed 0 bases from V and 0 bases from J; junction bases left unmatched: 4. The CDR3 contains 16 residues. Germline V lookup: CDR1 LNHNV, CDR2 YYDKDF (reference sequence). CDR3 sequence reads: CATSREAGAPSYEQYF. The CDR3 nucleotides read TGTGCCACCAGCAGAGAAGCGGGAGCCCCCTCCTACGAGCAGTACTTC.

This clonotype was found a few times. The chain employs TRBV20-1 and TRBJ2-1; TRBD2 agrees at 10 bases. CDR1 and CDR2 (germline): DFQATT, SNEGSKA (reference sequence). This CDR3 has 15 amino acids. V trimming: 2 bases; J trimming: 4 bases; junction bases outside the gene matches: 5. The CDR3 loop reads CSARSASGRYNEQFF. CDR3 DNA sequence: TGCAGTGCTAGATCAGCTAGCGGGAGATACAATGAGCAGTTCTTC.

This clonotype was seen ten or more times. The genes are TRBV28 and TRBJ2-1; 7 bases map to TRBD2. CDR3 length equals 16 residues. V lost 5 bases to trimming and J lost 0 bases; unmatched junction nucleotides: 7. Germline CDR1 reads MDHEN; CDR2 reads SYDVKM. The CDR3 here is CASSPLAQSSYNEQFF. The CDR3 bases are TGTGCCAGCAGTCCACTAGCGCAGAGCTCCTACAATGAGCAGTTCTTC.

The V and J genes are TRBV11-2 and TRBJ2-2; D perhaps matches TRBD1 (5 bases). The V gene's germline CDR1 is SGHAT and CDR2 FQNNGV. The CDR3 length is 13 residues. For the CDR3, the DNA is TGTGCGGCGACAGACTCGAACACCGGGGAGCTGTTTTTT. Residues: CAATDSNTGELFF.

This chain links TRBV24-1 with TRBJ2-7, with 9 bases lining up with TRBD1. The CDR3 has 15 amino acids. Germline CDR1 and CDR2: KGHDR and SFDVKD. Unmatched junction bases numbered 9, after V lost 4 bases and J lost 6 bases. CDR3 bases: TGTGCCACCAGTGACAGGGACAGGGTAGTCGGCGAGCAGTACTTC. Amino acids: CATSDRDRVVGEQYF.

V gene TRBV2 combines with J gene TRBJ1-4; 7 nucleotides match TRBD1. The CDR3 runs 14 residues. The trim removed 1 base at V and 8 bases at J, leaving 4 bases unmatched. Germline V gene lookup returns CDR1 SNHLY and CDR2 FYNNEI. CDR3: CASSEVRTGEKLFF. In nucleotides, the CDR3 is TGTGCCAGCAGTGAAGTTAGGACAGGAGAAAAACTGTTTTTT. The whole variable domain, filled in from reference TRBV2 and TRBJ1-4, reads EPEVTQTPSHQVTQMGQEVILRCVPISNHLYFYWYRQILGQKVEFLVSFYNNEISEKSEIFDDQFSVERPDGSNFTLKIRSTKLEDSAMYFCASSEVRTGEKLFFGSGTQLSVL.

The V gene is TRBV25-1, the J gene TRBJ2-5, with TRBD2 as a possible D gene (5 bases). Germline-derived CDR1 and CDR2 are MGHDK and SYGVNS. This CDR3 spans 15 amino acids. Trimming stripped 3 bases from V and 0 bases from J, with 11 bases between. The CDR3 nucleotides read TGTGCCAGCAGTGATCTTATCGGGGACCAAGAGACCCAGTACTTC. As protein: CASSDLIGDQETQYF.

J is TRBJ1-2 and V is TRBV12-3 or TRBV12-4, with 10 bases that match TRBD1. Unmatched junction bases numbered 9, after V lost 5 bases and J lost 9 bases. The CDR3 extends over 14 amino acids. CDR3 sequence reads: CASSRDRGKMSYTF. The CDR3 DNA reads TGTGCCAGCAGTCGGGACAGGGGAAAGATGAGCTACACCTTC.

This chain links TRBV12-3 or TRBV12-4 with TRBJ2-3; perhaps TRBD2 as D (6 bases). V was cut by 3 bases and J by 2 bases, with 12 bases left in between. The CDR3 is 15 amino acids. In DNA form, the CDR3 reads TGTGCCAGCAGTTTTGGACGGGAGTTCACAGATACGCAGTATTTT. Its protein is CASSFGREFTDTQYF.

This clonotype was detected a few times. This chain uses TRBV10-3 with TRBJ1-5; 7 bases are a match to TRBD1. The germline CDR1 and CDR2 sequences are ENHRY and SYGVKD. After removal of 3 bases from V and 3 bases from J, the junction contained 2 bases not matched to a gene. The CDR3 contains 14 residues. The CDR3 here is CAISEDRDNQPQHF. The DNA for the CDR3 is TGTGCCATCAGTGAAGACAGGGACAATCAGCCCCAGCATTTT.

This chain connects TRBV6-1 to TRBJ1-6; D ambiguous. Germline assignment: CDR1 MNHNS and CDR2 SASEGT. Trimming removed 6 bases at V and 0 bases at J, with 12 bases between. This CDR3 region has 16 residues. CDR3 sequence reads: CASSARPSSYNSPLHF. The CDR3 nucleotides are TGTGCCAGCAGCGCACGACCGAGCTCCTATAATTCACCCCTCCACTTT.

The J gene is TRBJ2-5, the V gene TRBV5-1, with unresolved D. Germline V gene sequence: CDR1 SGHRS, CDR2 YFSETQ. Trimming pared 5 bases from V and 2 bases from J, leaving 13 bases between. CDR3 length: 14 amino acids. The CDR3 nucleotides are TGCGCCAGCAGGAAAATGGCGAGTCAAGAGACCCAGTACTTC. Translation gives CASRKMASQETQYF.

This clonotype was counted only a few times. This rearrangement joins TRBV7-8 to TRBJ2-7; 10 nucleotides agree with TRBD1. CDR1 is SGHVS and CDR2 is FQNEAQ in the germline V gene. V gave up 0 bases and J gave up 6 bases; unmatched junction bases: 5. The CDR3 extends over 15 amino acids. DNA of the CDR3: TGTGCCAGCAGCTTAGCGGACAGGGGGGAAGTCGAGCAGTACTTC. It codes for CASSLADRGEVEQYF.

J is TRBJ1-1 and V is TRBV6-1, with D tentatively TRBD1 (5 bases). Germline CDR1 is MNHNS and CDR2 is SASEGT. V dropped 8 bases and J dropped 1 base, with 8 bases sitting between them. This CDR3 is 12 amino acids long. The CDR3 sequence: CASLTENTEAFF. CDR3 nucleotide sequence: TGTGCCAGCTTGACAGAGAACACTGAAGCTTTCTTT.

This clonotype has ten or more counts. This rearrangement joins TRBV20-1 to TRBJ2-3; 9 positions agree with TRBD2. The CDR3 is 14 amino acids. Unmatched junction bases numbered 11, after V lost 5 bases and J lost 8 bases. Per the germline V gene, CDR1 is DFQATT and CDR2 is SNEGSKA (reference sequence). The CDR3 loop reads CSAGSREGISTQYF. The CDR3 nucleotides read TGCAGTGCTGGTTCGCGGGAGGGAATTAGTACGCAGTATTTT.

The genes are TRBV2 and TRBJ1-2; D is possibly TRBD1 (5 bases). The length of the CDR3 is 13 residues. V was pared by 3 bases and J by 5 bases, with 10 bases between. The germline V gene encodes CDR1 SNHLY and CDR2 FYNNEI. The CDR3 nucleotides read TGTGCCAGCAGTGAGGAGGGGTGGTATGGCTACACCTTC. This gives the protein CASSEEGWYGYTF.

This clonotype has just a few counts. This rearrangement joins TRBV7-2 to TRBJ1-2; no definite D call. CDR3 length equals 15 residues. V shed 1 base and J shed 1 base, with 10 bases lying between them. Germline V gives CDR1 SGHTA, CDR2 FQGNSA. CDR3 in DNA: TGTGCCAGCAGCTTAGGATCCAGAAATAACTATGGCTACACCTTC. Protein sequence: CASSLGSRNNYGYTF.